This TCR beta chain derives from a study of cytomegalovirus exposure and HLA in healthy donors. This clone was counted between two and nine times. Trimming took off 1 base at V and 3 bases at J, with 13 bases between the two ends. This CDR3 is 16 amino acids long. Germline assignment: CDR1 LGHNT and CDR2 FRNRAP. The PCR ran on 60 Vbeta and 13 Jbeta primers. The repertoire was sequenced with immunoSEQ multiplex PCR; TCRdb's copy has only in-frame clones and lacks some. Of tens of thousands of clones in the sample, approximately 70% were seen once. Sequenced material: PBMCs. The J gene is TRBJ1-5, the V gene TRBV12-5; no firm D call. The receptor was derived from a male donor in good health and CMV-seropositive. The CDR3 spells CASGLGDIRPNQPQHF. The CDR3 coding sequence is TGTGCTAGTGGTTTGGGTGACATCCGCCCCAATCAGCCCCAGCATTTT. Full variable domain (missing parts from reference TRBV12-5 and TRBJ1-5): DARVTQTPRHKVTEMGQEVTMRCQPILGHNTVFWYRQTMMQGLELLAYFRNRAPLDDSGMPKDRFSAEMPDATLATLKIQPSEPRDSAVYFCASGLGDIRPNQPQHFGDGTRLSIL.